This T cell receptor (beta chain) was recovered during a study of blood T cell repertoires in COVID-19 (dated by TCRdb to about 2020). With regard to the full study: Collaborator samples came from the United States, Italy and Spain and covered acute and convalescent phases of COVID-19. Where HLA class I and class II types were available, the types were taken from metadata supplied by the sample provider, not from assay-based typing. Samples came from the ongoing ImmuneRACE study (first 160 participants) plus 1,254 subjects from 6 global collaborators. Deeply sampled blood TCRbeta repertoires from subjects exposed to, actively infected with, or recovered from COVID-19 were included in the dataset. Sample metadata almost always included a de-identified subject ID, COVID-19 status, age in years and sex. The repertoires were released in a freely available public database meant as a resource for research on the immune response to SARS-CoV-2. The material from the prospective study consisted of cDNA or gDNA derived from T cells, B-cell-depleted T cells, or PBMCs. The full study reports these points: The amount of clinical and demographic metadata varied by source and participant and was provided uncurated.

Reading the germline V gene (reference sequence) gives CDR1 LNHDA and CDR2 SQIVND. The CDR3 runs 14 amino acids, cysteine and phenylalanine included. The entry retains the CDR3 DNA only, 42 bases that are in frame from base 1. V and J lose 3 bases and 0 bases, and a span of 3 bases separates them. TCRbeta CDR3 regions were amplified from genomic DNA by means of the immunoSEQ Assay, a bias-controlled multiplex PCR. The authors' analysis ran thus. The number of nucleated cells in each sample was estimated by amplification of reference gene primers within the assay. To quantify the absolute abundance of each unique TCRbeta CDR3 rearrangement, sequence reads were collapsed and filtered. Productive Simpson clonality was computed per sample as the square root of Simpson's diversity index over productive rearrangements. In TCRdb, the immuneACCESS table is reduced to in-frame sequences with V and J assigned. These tables do not hold every clone; where another copy was compared, an unresolved V gene accounts for under half, and the others remain unexplained. V, J and clone size reflect that table, while D and trimming were determined from the DNA. For this sample there are 100,000 or so clones; roughly 90% appear just once. The ten largest clones take up 1.9% of the sample.

One collaborating source in Seattle enrolled patients during active infection and followed them longitudinally through the course of disease. Collaborating institutions collected whole blood in K2EDTA tubes following their own protocols. For TCRbeta analysis, collaborators shipped samples in one of three forms: frozen whole blood, isolated PBMCs, or DNA extracted from either of those sample types. This clone was picked up a small number of times. Its antigen remains unidentified. Base qualities are missing; no much larger clone stands one base away. This clonotype was sampled from a woman aged 50 to 65 with COVID-19, enrolled during active disease. Sequenced: peripheral blood. Here the chain combines TRBV19 and TRBJ2-6, with no confident D gene call. Read as DNA, the sequence is TGTGCCAGTAGTATTTACTCTGGGGCCAACGTCCTGACTTTC. The resulting protein is CASSIYSGANVLTF.